This T cell receptor beta chain was documented in a study of T cell changes during pregnancy in multiple sclerosis. This table comes from immunoSEQ multiplex PCR, and its TCRdb copy is limited to in-frame clones, with some not included. The table has about 64,000 clones, 96% seen once; the top ten hold 2% to 2.5%. The count of this clone is one. The V and J ends lost 2 bases and 2 bases respectively, with 12 bases between them. The CDR3 is 15 amino acids. From germline, CDR1 is KGHSH and CDR2 LQKENI. The chain carries TRBV18 and TRBJ2-5, with D perhaps matching TRBD1 (8 bases). The TCR was taken from a female donor with multiple sclerosis, enrolled in a pregnancy study. This sample comprised CD8+ T cells from peripheral blood mononuclear cells, obtained after pregnancy. This CDR3 reads CASSPKQGGQETQYF. The CDR3 nucleotides read TGTGCCAGCTCACCAAAACAGGGGGGGCAAGAGACCCAGTACTTC. Looking up the rest from reference TRBV18 and TRBJ2-5 gives the full variable domain: NAGVMQNPRHLVRRRGQEARLRCSPMKGHSHVYWYRQLPEEGLKFMVYLQKENIIDESGMPKERFSAEFPKEGPSILRIQQVVRGDSAAYFCASSPKQGGQETQYFGPGTRLLVL.